Each of the 14 T cell receptor beta chains below was sequenced from the same sample in a study of blood T cell repertoires in COVID-19. Libraries were prepared by immunoSEQ multiplex PCR; TCRdb keeps only in-frame clonotypes and omits some of them. The repertoire holds about 200,000 clones, with over 75% as singletons. Material: peripheral blood. The receptors here all came from a human donor with active or convalescent COVID-19. The donor label of this sample is uncertain.

The chain employs TRBV5-4 and TRBJ2-1; 10 nucleotides agree with TRBD2. V gave up 0 bases and J gave up 6 bases; unmatched junction bases: 9. The CDR3 length is 17 residues. Per the germline V gene, CDR1 is SGHNT and CDR2 is YYREEE (reference sequence). Here the CDR3 DNA reads TGTGCCAGCAGCTTGGGAAGAGCGGGAGGGAGGTCCAATGAGCAGTTCTTC. Its translation is CASSLGRAGGRSNEQFF.

The chain uses TRBV18 and TRBJ1-5, with 7 positions matching TRBD1. Looked up from germline, CDR1 is KGHSH and CDR2 is LQKENI. The CDR3 extends over 16 amino acids. V dropped 5 bases and J dropped 3; count of bases not matched to a gene: 10. CDR3 region: CASSLGYQGVNQPQHF. The DNA for the CDR3 is TGTGCCAGCTCATTGGGGTACCAGGGGGTCAATCAGCCCCAGCATTTT.

J is TRBJ1-5 and V is TRBV29-1, with 7 bases identical to TRBD1. The V gene's germline CDR1 is SQVTM and CDR2 ANQGSEA. V gave up 4 bases and J gave up 11 bases; unmatched junction bases: 5. There are 11 residues in the CDR3. The CDR3 DNA is TGCAGCGTTGTTGAGGGGACAGCCCAGCATTTT. Translation: CSVVEGTAQHF.

As regards this clone: Additional DNA sequences in this sample encode the identical CDR3. The gene calls are TRBV6-5 and TRBJ1-1; TRBD1 might be the D (5 bases). The germline V gene encodes CDR1 MNHEY and CDR2 SVGAGI. The V and J ends lost 5 bases and 2 bases respectively, with 12 bases between them. This CDR3 is 14 amino acids long. This chain's CDR3 is CASSRGHLNTEAFF. The CDR3 region has the DNA TGTGCCAGCAGTCGAGGACACCTTAACACTGAAGCTTTCTTT.

CDR3 sequence (DNA): TGCGCCAGCAGCCAAGATTCGTCGGCAGGGGGAAGGAATCAGCCCCAGCATTTT. It codes for CASSQDSSAGGRNQPQHF. The chain joins TRBV4-1 to TRBJ1-5; 7 bases match TRBD1. The CDR3 runs 18 residues. Germline V gives CDR1 MGHRA, CDR2 YSYEKL. Unmatched junction bases numbered 12, after V lost 0 bases and J lost 4 bases.

The V and J genes are TRBV30 and TRBJ1-1; D gene ambiguous. V was cut by 6 bases and J by 0 bases, with 11 bases left in between. The CDR3 has 13 amino acids. Germline CDR1 reads GTSNPN; CDR2 reads SVGIG (reference sequence). CDR3 in DNA: TGTGCCTGCGGGAGGTGGATGAACACTGAAGCTTTCTTT. Protein: CACGRWMNTEAFF.

The rearrangement joins TRBV27 to TRBJ2-5, with TRBD1 identical over 7 bases. After removal of 6 bases from V and 2 bases from J, the junction contained 3 bases not matched to a gene. Germline assignment: CDR1 MNHEY and CDR2 SMNVEV (reference sequence). This CDR3 contains 13 residues. In nucleotides, the CDR3 is TGTGCCAGCAGGGGACAGAAACAAGAGACCCAGTACTTC. It translates to CASRGQKQETQYF.

This clone was recorded only once. The chain is built from TRBV6-5 and TRBJ1-2; 7 bases match TRBD1. CDR3 length: 15 residues. Unmatched junction bases numbered 9, after V lost 0 bases and J lost 8 bases. CDR1 and CDR2 (germline): MNHEY, SVGAGI. CDR3 sequence (DNA): TGTGCCAGCAGTTACTCTCCGGGACAGCCCCTCGGCTACACCTTC. This gives the protein CASSYSPGQPLGYTF.

This chain joins TRBV3-1 (or the pseudogene TRBV3-2) and TRBJ2-5; D is undetermined. The CDR3 spans 14 residues. The V end lost 4 bases, the J end lost 8 bases, and 17 bases lay between the germline ends. Germline values: CDR1 LGHDT, CDR2 YNNKEL (reference sequence). The DNA for the CDR3 is TGTGCCAGCAGCCTCTTAAGCGCCCCGAGAACCCAGTACTTC. Residues: CASSLLSAPRTQYF.

This clone came up a few times. This rearrangement joins TRBV15 to TRBJ1-2, with a tentative D call TRBD1 (6 bases). The germline V gene encodes CDR1 LNHNV and CDR2 YYDKDF (reference sequence). This CDR3 contains 16 residues. The V end lost 1 base, the J end lost 1 base, and 13 bases lay between the germline ends. The CDR3 sequence: CATSRVRTDFNYGYTF. CDR3 sequence (DNA): TGTGCCACCAGCAGAGTCCGGACAGATTTTAACTATGGCTACACCTTC.

The rearrangement uses TRBV5-8 and TRBJ2-2; 12 bases are a match to TRBD2. CDR1 and CDR2 (germline): SGHTS, YDEGEE. V shed 10 bases and J 7 bases; nucleotides not matched to a gene: 11. The CDR3 has 15 amino acids. The CDR3, as DNA: TGTGCCGGCCCGACTAGCGGGAGATCGAGCGGGGAGCTGTTTTTT. It yields the protein CAGPTSGRSSGELFF.

V and J are TRBV9 and TRBJ2-1, with 10 bases lining up with TRBD1. The CDR3 consists of 19 residues. The V and J ends lost 0 bases and 2 bases, in that order; junction bases with no gene match: 11. Germline loops: CDR1 SGDLS, CDR2 YYNGEE. CDR3 in amino acids: CASSVAVGTGVRTYNEQFF. CDR3 nucleotide sequence: TGTGCCAGCAGCGTAGCTGTCGGGACAGGGGTTCGTACCTACAATGAGCAGTTCTTC. Based on the CDR3 plus reference TRBV9 and TRBJ2-1, the full variable domain is DSGVTQTPKHLITATGQRVTLRCSPRSGDLSVYWYQQSLDQGLQFLIQYYNGEERAKGNILERFSAQQFPDLHSELNLSSLELGDSALYFCASSVAVGTGVRTYNEQFFGPGTRLTVL.

The rearrangement uses TRBV7-2 and TRBJ1-3; the D gene is possibly TRBD1 (6 bases). V lost 3 bases and J lost 5, with 14 bases in between. This CDR3 comprises 15 residues. The germline gives CDR1 SGHTA, CDR2 FQGNSA. The CDR3 here is CASSFLTGARNTIYF. CDR3 nucleotides: TGTGCCAGCAGCTTCTTGACAGGCGCCAGAAACACCATATATTTT.

CDR3 residues: CASSYARARGETQYF. Here the CDR3 DNA reads TGTGCCAGCAGTTACGCCCGCGCCCGAGGAGAGACCCAGTACTTC. The chain combines TRBV6-5 with TRBJ2-5; D uncertain. This CDR3 is built from 15 residues. The germline V gene encodes CDR1 MNHEY and CDR2 SVGAGI. Trimming shortened V by 2 bases and J by 4 bases, and 14 bases separated the two germline ends.